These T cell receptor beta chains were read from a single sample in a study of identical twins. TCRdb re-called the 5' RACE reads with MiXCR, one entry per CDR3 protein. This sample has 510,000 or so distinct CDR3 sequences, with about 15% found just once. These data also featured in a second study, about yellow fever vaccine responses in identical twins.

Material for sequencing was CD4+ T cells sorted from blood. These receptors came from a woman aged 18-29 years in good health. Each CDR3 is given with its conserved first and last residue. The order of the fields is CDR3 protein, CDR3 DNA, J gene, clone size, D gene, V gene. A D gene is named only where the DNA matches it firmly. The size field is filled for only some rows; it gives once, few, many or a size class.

CASSVAGGGVDTQYF | TGCGCCAGCAGCGTAGCTGGAGGCGGGGTGGATACGCAGTATTTT | TRBJ2-3 | few | - | TRBV5-1
CASTSDSAGNYGYTF | TGTGCCAGCACCTCGGACAGCGCTGGCAACTATGGCTACACCTTC | TRBJ1-2 | - | - | TRBV6-1
CASSLYKGETQYF | TGTGCCAGCAGTTTATATAAGGGGGAGACCCAGTACTTC | TRBJ2-5 | many | - | TRBV28
CASSKVVPGKSSYNSPLHF | TGTGCCAGCAGCAAAGTTGTTCCGGGCAAGAGCTCCTATAATTCACCCCTCCACTTT | TRBJ1-6 | - | - | TRBV21-1
CASSQDPTGFGTQYF | TGTGCCAGCAGCCAAGATCCCACAGGGTTTGGGACCCAGTACTTC | TRBJ2-5 | many | - | TRBV3-1
CASSLAAAGSPYEQYF | TGTGCCAGCAGTTTAGCGGCAGCGGGATCCCCCTACGAGCAGTACTTC | TRBJ2-7 | many | TRBD2 | TRBV12-3/TRBV12-4
CASSLAAGELYNEQFF | TGCGCCAGCAGCTTGGCGGCAGGGGAATTGTACAATGAGCAGTTCTTC | TRBJ2-1 | few | - | TRBV5-1
CASSQLPQYF | TGTGCCAGCAGCCAACTCCCCCAGTACTTC | TRBJ2-5 | once | - | TRBV12-3/TRBV12-4
CSSCEQAYQETQYF | TGCAGTTCTTGTGAACAGGCATACCAAGAGACCCAGTACTTC | TRBJ2-5 | many | - | TRBV29-1
CASSQDHQVSEYEQYF | TGTGCCAGCAGCCAAGATCATCAGGTGTCTGAGTACGAGCAGTACTTC | TRBJ2-7 | few | - | TRBV14
CSARARETQYF | TGCAGTGCCCGGGCGCGGGAGACCCAGTACTTC | TRBJ2-5 | many | - | TRBV20-1
CASSSTPTRPAFF | TGTGCCAGCAGCTCCACCCCTACACGGCCCGCTTTCTTT | TRBJ1-1 | many | - | TRBV7-8